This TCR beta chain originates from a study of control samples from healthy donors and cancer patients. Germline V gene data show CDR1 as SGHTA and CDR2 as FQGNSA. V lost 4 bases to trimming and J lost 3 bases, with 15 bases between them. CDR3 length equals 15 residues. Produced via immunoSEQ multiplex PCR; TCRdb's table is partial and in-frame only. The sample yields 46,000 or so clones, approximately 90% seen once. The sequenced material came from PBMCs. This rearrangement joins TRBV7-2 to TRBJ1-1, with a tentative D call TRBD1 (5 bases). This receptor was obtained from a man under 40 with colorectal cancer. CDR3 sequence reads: CASSYEPRVDTEAFF. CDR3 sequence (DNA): TGTGCCAGCAGCTATGAACCCAGGGTGGACACTGAAGCTTTCTTT.